Below are 29 T cell receptor beta chains sequenced from a single sample in a study of cytomegalovirus exposure and HLA in healthy donors. Generated by immunoSEQ multiplex PCR, the TCRdb table keeps only in-frame clones and is missing some. The sample contains 250,000 to 350,000 clones, about nine tenths of which appear only once. The sequenced sample consisted of PBMCs. The receptors come from a woman aged 18 to 35 in good health and CMV-seronegative.

This chain joins TRBV7-9 and TRBJ2-3; TRBD2 aligns across 14 bases. V was pared by 2 bases and J by 4 bases, with 8 bases of the junction left unmatched. In germline, CDR1 is SEHNR, CDR2 FQNEAQ (reference sequence). The CDR3 contains 18 residues. CDR3 region: CASSLQTSGRANADTQYF. The CDR3 nucleotides are TGTGCCAGCAGCTTACAGACTAGCGGGAGGGCCAACGCAGATACGCAGTATTTT.

V usage is TRBV28 and J usage is TRBJ2-3; 11 bases are shared with TRBD2. The CDR3 is 15 amino acids. The germline gives CDR1 MDHEN, CDR2 SYDVKM. V dropped 1 base and J dropped 4; count of bases not matched to a gene: 1. The CDR3 spells CASSLSLAGADTQYF. CDR3 bases: TGTGCCAGCAGTTTATCACTAGCGGGAGCAGATACGCAGTATTTT.

This chain uses TRBV5-1 with TRBJ2-1, with 9 bases lining up with TRBD2. CDR3 length: 17 amino acids. Germline V gene data show CDR1 as SGHRS and CDR2 as YFSETQ. V dropped 2 bases and J dropped 4; count of bases not matched to a gene: 10. Written as DNA, the CDR3 is TGCGCCAGCAGCTTCCCTAATACTAGCGGGCTTTACAATGAGCAGTTCTTC. Its protein is CASSFPNTSGLYNEQFF.

A remark on this clone: Other nucleotide sequences in the sample specify the same CDR3. The chain carries TRBV18 and TRBJ2-1; TRBD1 aligns across 7 bases. V shed 2 bases and J 2 bases; nucleotides not matched to a gene: 0. Germline CDR1 and CDR2: KGHSH and LQKENI. The CDR3 is 14 amino acids. CDR3 loop: CASSPGQAYNEQFF. CDR3 sequence (DNA): TGTGCCAGCTCACCAGGACAGGCCTACAATGAGCAGTTCTTC.

The genes are TRBV5-4 and TRBJ1-2, with TRBD1 matching 7 bases. From germline, CDR1 is SGHNT and CDR2 YYREEE (reference sequence). This CDR3 has 14 residues. V lost 0 bases, J lost 8 bases, and 7 bases stayed unmatched. In DNA form, the CDR3 reads TGTGCCAGCAGCTTGGACAGGGGTCCACGCGGCTACACCTTC. It is translated as CASSLDRGPRGYTF.

The rearrangement joins TRBV9 to TRBJ2-7; weak D call: TRBD2 (5 bases). The V end was cut by 2 bases, the J end by 9 bases, with 9 bases between. Germline-derived CDR1 and CDR2 are SGDLS and YYNGEE. The CDR3 sequence is 11 residues long. As DNA, the CDR3 is TGTGCCAGCAGCGTTAGCGATGGGCAGTACTTC. Translated: CASSVSDGQYF.

V and J are TRBV27 and TRBJ2-1, with TRBD2 matching 9 bases. From germline, CDR1 is MNHEY and CDR2 SMNVEV (reference sequence). This CDR3 spans 14 amino acids. Trimming at V came to 2 bases and at J to 6 bases, leaving 2 bases not matched to a gene. CDR3 nucleotides: TGTGCCAGCAGTTTAGAACTAGCGGGCAATGAGCAGTTCTTC. It codes for CASSLELAGNEQFF.

V gene TRBV30 combines with J gene TRBJ1-2; D is perhaps TRBD1 (5 bases). CDR1 and CDR2 from the germline V gene are GTSNPN and SVGIG (reference sequence). Between the trimmed V and J ends, which lost 1 base and 4 bases, there was a span of 13 bases. The CDR3 spans 14 residues. CDR3 residues: CAWSAVGQGYGYTF. In DNA, the CDR3 is TGTGCCTGGAGTGCGGTGGGGCAGGGCTATGGCTACACCTTC.

The chain combines TRBV7-2 with TRBJ2-1; weak D call: TRBD1 (5 bases). Trimming took 4 bases from V and 1 from J, leaving 5 bases between them. The CDR3 loop spans 13 amino acids. The germline V gene has CDR1 SGHTA and CDR2 FQGNSA. The CDR3 loop is CASSSGSYNEQFF. In nucleotides, the CDR3 is TGTGCCAGCAGCTCAGGGTCCTACAATGAGCAGTTCTTC.

The chain joins TRBV15 to TRBJ2-1, with 7 bases aligning to TRBD2. Germline V gene data show CDR1 as LNHNV and CDR2 as YYDKDF (reference sequence). This CDR3 is built from 16 residues. The V gene end was trimmed by 4 bases and the J gene end by 10 bases; junction bases not matched to a gene: 16. CDR3: CATSTLGTISPREQFF. The CDR3 DNA reads TGTGCCACCAGCACCCTCGGGACTATAAGCCCTAGGGAGCAGTTCTTC.

This clone was counted a single time. The chain joins TRBV5-1 to TRBJ2-1, with TRBD2 identical over 9 bases. This CDR3 region has 17 residues. The V gene end was trimmed by 4 bases and the J gene end by 6 bases; junction bases not matched to a gene: 14. In germline, CDR1 is SGHRS, CDR2 YFSETQ. As DNA, the CDR3 is TGCGCCAGCAGCCACACCGAGACTAGCGGTTATACCAATGAGCAGTTCTTC. Protein product: CASSHTETSGYTNEQFF.

This clone appeared a single time. The chain joins TRBV18 to TRBJ2-7; tentative D call: TRBD1 (6 bases). The CDR3 has 13 amino acids. CDR1 is KGHSH, CDR2 LQKENI, per germline. Trimming took off 6 bases at V and 4 bases at J, with 13 bases between the two ends. CDR3 in amino acids: CASSQGQQYEQYF. The CDR3 bases are TGTGCCAGCTCTCAAGGACAGCAATACGAGCAGTACTTC.

In DNA, the CDR3 is TGTGCCAGCGGGACTAGCGGGAGGTTCAGGGTCAATGAGCAGTTCTTC. Translating it yields CASGTSGRFRVNEQFF. The chain links TRBV28 to TRBJ2-1; 15 nucleotides match TRBD2. With V trimmed by 8 bases and J by 6 bases, 8 bases remained unmatched. Germline CDR1 is MDHEN and CDR2 is SYDVKM. The CDR3 spans 16 residues. The variable domain in full, with the rest retrieved from reference TRBV28 and TRBJ2-1, is DVKVTQSSRYLVKRTGEKVFLECVQDMDHENMFWYRQDPGLGLRLIYFSYDVKMKEKGDIPEGYSVSREKKERFSLILESASTNQTSMYLCASGTSGRFRVNEQFFGPGTRLTVL.

Details on this clone: Different DNA sequences within this sample yield the same CDR3. J is TRBJ2-7 and V is TRBV5-1; D gene ambiguous. This CDR3 spans 14 amino acids. Trimming shortened V by 0 bases and J by 2 bases, and 9 bases separated the two germline ends. The germline gives CDR1 SGHRS, CDR2 YFSETQ. CDR3 nucleotide sequence: TGCGCCAGCAGCTTGGAAGGCGGAACCTACGAGCAGTACTTC. Translation: CASSLEGGTYEQYF.

The rearrangement links TRBV7-3 to TRBJ2-1, with D possibly TRBD2 on 5 matching bases. This CDR3 spans 12 amino acids. Germline values: CDR1 SGHTA, CDR2 FQGTGA. V was clipped by 3 bases and J by 12 bases, with 12 bases between them. CDR3: CASSLGVNRQFF. Written as DNA, the CDR3 is TGTGCCAGCAGCTTGGGAGTCAACCGGCAGTTCTTC.

The J gene is TRBJ2-7, the V gene TRBV7-2, with D maybe TRBD1 (6 bases). This CDR3 region has 15 residues. Germline CDR1 SGHTA, CDR2 FQGNSA. Trimming removed 5 bases at V and 1 base at J, with 15 bases between. CDR3 nucleotide sequence: TGTGCCAGCAGCGTCGGGACACTCAGGTCCTACGAGCAGTACTTC. Translation gives CASSVGTLRSYEQYF.

V usage is TRBV10-2 and J usage is TRBJ2-1; 9 bases line up with TRBD2. CDR1 and CDR2 from the germline V gene are WSHSY and SAAADI. The V gene end was trimmed by 8 bases and the J gene end by 7 bases; junction bases not matched to a gene: 15. The CDR3 loop spans 16 amino acids. Written as DNA, the CDR3 is TGCGCCAGCGTCCCACGAGGGGCGGGAGGGCAGAATGAGCAGTTCTTC. Its protein is CASVPRGAGGQNEQFF.

This chain links TRBV7-2 with TRBJ2-7; 8 positions match TRBD2. Looked up from germline, CDR1 is SGHTA and CDR2 is FQGNSA. The CDR3 length is 18 residues. The V gene end was trimmed by 5 bases and the J gene end by 2 bases; junction bases not matched to a gene: 17. DNA of the CDR3: TGTGCCAGCAGCCGCCGGGGACTAGGAGATGCGGGGGCCTACGAGCAGTACTTC. This sequence encodes CASSRRGLGDAGAYEQYF. Based on the CDR3 plus reference TRBV7-2 and TRBJ2-7, the full variable domain is GAGVSQSPSNKVTEKGKDVELRCDPISGHTALYWYRQSLGQGLEFLIYFQGNSAPDKSGLPSDRFSAERTGGSVSTLTIQRTQQEDSAVYLCASSRRGLGDAGAYEQYFGPGTRLTVT.

This chain joins TRBV5-1 and TRBJ1-1, with D perhaps TRBD1 (5 bases). Germline assignment: CDR1 SGHRS and CDR2 YFSETQ. The CDR3 is made up of 15 amino acids. V lost 6 bases, J lost 3 bases, and 18 bases lay in between. The CDR3 coding sequence is TGCGCCAGCACAAAGGGCAGAGAAGGGGACACTGAAGCTTTCTTT. Its protein product is CASTKGREGDTEAFF.

The CDR3 nucleotides are TGCAGCGTTGGCGCAGGGGGAATCGGGGAGCTGTTTTTT. Translated: CSVGAGGIGELFF. V and J are TRBV29-1 and TRBJ2-2; 7 bases match TRBD1. The CDR3 loop spans 13 amino acids. The V and J ends lost 4 bases and 7 bases, in that order; junction bases with no gene match: 6. CDR1 and CDR2 (germline): SQVTM, ANQGSEA.

This clone was found once. The chain links TRBV5-1 to TRBJ1-4; no definite D call. CDR3 length: 13 amino acids. Trimming took off 5 bases at V and 6 bases at J, with 11 bases between the two ends. Germline CDR1 reads SGHRS; CDR2 reads YFSETQ. CDR3: CASSPGGDEKLFF. The CDR3 nucleotides read TGCGCCAGCAGTCCGGGCGGGGATGAAAAACTGTTTTTT.

The CDR3 is CASRNPGRDYEQYF. In DNA form, the CDR3 reads TGTGCCAGCCGAAACCCGGGCAGGGACTACGAGCAGTACTTC. The chain has TRBV7-2 and TRBJ2-7, with D possibly matching TRBD1 (5 bases). The CDR3 length is 14 residues. V gave up 8 bases and J gave up 3 bases, with 17 bases separating them. The germline V gene encodes CDR1 SGHTA and CDR2 FQGNSA.

This chain joins TRBV7-2 and TRBJ2-7; the match to TRBD1 covers 9 bases. V shed 1 base, J shed 5 bases, and the junction held 9 bases outside the gene matches. The CDR3 covers 16 residues. The germline gives CDR1 SGHTA, CDR2 FQGNSA. The CDR3 spells CASSLGLGTGSNEQYF. CDR3 in DNA: TGTGCCAGCAGCTTAGGGCTTGGGACAGGGTCGAACGAGCAGTACTTC.

The genes are TRBV15 and TRBJ2-3; TRBD1 matches at 10 bases. Germline CDR1 is LNHNV and CDR2 is YYDKDF (reference sequence). CDR3 length: 16 amino acids. With 5 bases clipped from V and 5 bases from J, the junction kept 10 bases outside the gene matches. CDR3 sequence reads: CATSPHRGQGGDTQYF. CDR3 in DNA: TGTGCCACCAGCCCTCACCGCGGACAGGGGGGAGATACGCAGTATTTT.

The chain combines TRBV6-5 with TRBJ2-7; 8 positions match TRBD1. V gave up 5 bases and J gave up 2 bases; unmatched junction bases: 8. Germline V lookup: CDR1 MNHEY, CDR2 SVGAGI. CDR3 size: 15 residues. In DNA form, the CDR3 reads TGTGCCAGCAGTCTGGGCGGGACAGGAGCCTACGAGCAGTACTTC. Amino acids: CASSLGGTGAYEQYF.

J is TRBJ1-5 and V is TRBV4-1; D remains unclear. The germline CDR1 and CDR2 sequences are MGHRA and YSYEKL. The CDR3 is made up of 14 amino acids. With 0 bases removed from V and 3 bases from J, the gap between germline ends came to 6 bases. The chain's CDR3 is CASSQDSNNQPQHF. For the CDR3, the DNA is TGCGCCAGCAGCCAAGACAGTAACAATCAGCCCCAGCATTTT.

This chain links TRBV7-2 with TRBJ2-7; 9 bases align to TRBD2. Germline values: CDR1 SGHTA, CDR2 FQGNSA. The CDR3 consists of 13 residues. V lost 1 base to trimming and J lost 7 bases; unmatched junction nucleotides: 2. CDR3 residues: CASSLVLAGEQYF. The CDR3 DNA sequence: TGTGCCAGCAGCTTAGTGCTAGCGGGAGAGCAGTACTTC.

CDR3 in DNA: TGCGCCAGCAGCTTGGGTCTGGGGGGAAGCTATGGCTACACCTTC. Translation: CASSLGLGGSYGYTF. V and J are TRBV5-1 and TRBJ1-2, with D maybe TRBD1 (5 bases). V was clipped by 0 bases and J by 4 bases, with 13 bases between them. Looked up from germline, CDR1 is SGHRS and CDR2 is YFSETQ. The CDR3 length is 15 residues. Drawing the rest from reference TRBV5-1 and TRBJ1-2, the complete variable domain is KAGVTQTPRYLIKTRGQQVTLSCSPISGHRSVSWYQQTPGQGLQFLFEYFSETQRNKGNFPGRFSGRQFSNSRSEMNVSTLELGDSALYLCASSLGLGGSYGYTFGSGTRLTVV.

V is TRBV11-1 and J is TRBJ2-1; 14 bases match TRBD2. The junction had 6 bases not matched to a gene; V was cut back by 3 bases and J by 5 bases. The CDR3 extends over 17 amino acids. Germline CDR1 SGHAT, CDR2 FQDESV (reference sequence). The CDR3 DNA reads TGTGCCAGCAGCTTCGAAGCGGGACTAGCGGGAGACAATGAGCAGTTCTTC. Translated, it gives CASSFEAGLAGDNEQFF.